This T cell receptor (beta chain) is from a study of blood T cell repertoires in COVID-19. The overall study: The United States, Italy and Spain provided the acute and convalescent COVID-19 samples.

There are 16 residues in the CDR3. V lost 4 bases to trimming and J lost 5 bases; unmatched junction nucleotides: 12. CDR1 SGHNT and CDR2 YYREEE come from the germline V gene (reference sequence). TCRdb's copy holds only in-frame clones and misses some; the assay was immunoSEQ multiplex PCR. The top ten clones hold around 4.8% of a sample with about 310,000 clones, under 90% of them seen once. Sequenced input: PBMCs or T cells enriched from blood (not recorded which). The chain carries TRBV5-4 and TRBJ2-1; 7 positions match TRBD2. This TCR came from a man between 60 and 75 years old who had recovered from COVID-19. The CDR3, as DNA: TGTGCCAGCAGCCGGAAAGAGCCTAGCGGTCACAATGAGCAGTTCTTC. It yields the protein CASSRKEPSGHNEQFF. The full variable domain, rest sourced from reference TRBV5-4 and TRBJ2-1, is ETGVTQSPTHLIKTRGQQVTLRCSSQSGHNTVSWYQQALGQGPQFIFQYYREEENGRGNFPPRFSGLQFPNYSSELNVNALELDDSALYLCASSRKEPSGHNEQFFGPGTRLTVL.